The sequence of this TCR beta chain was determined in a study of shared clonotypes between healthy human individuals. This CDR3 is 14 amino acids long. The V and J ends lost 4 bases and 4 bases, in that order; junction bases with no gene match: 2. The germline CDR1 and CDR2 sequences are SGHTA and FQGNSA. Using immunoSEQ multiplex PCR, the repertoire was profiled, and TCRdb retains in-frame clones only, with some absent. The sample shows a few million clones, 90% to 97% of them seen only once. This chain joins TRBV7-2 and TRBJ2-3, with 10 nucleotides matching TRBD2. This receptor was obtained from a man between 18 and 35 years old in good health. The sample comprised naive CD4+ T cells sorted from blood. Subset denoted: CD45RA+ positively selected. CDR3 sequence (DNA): TGTGCCAGCAGCTCTACTAGCGGGGCAGATACGCAGTATTTT. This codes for CASSSTSGADTQYF.